This T cell receptor beta chain derives from a study of CD8 T cells in ankylosing spondylitis. Study-level results: Disease-linked clones displayed a CD8+ phenotype and appeared relatively rarely in peripheral blood. Ankylosing spondylitis blood appeared to be characterized by a TCR beta motif of roughly eight highly homologous variants. Earlier work had already found some motif variants in reactive arthritis synovial fluid and blood.

Scientists made TCR beta libraries using quantitative 5'-RACE with molecular barcodes. TCRdb re-analysed the 5' RACE reads in MiXCR, keeping a single row per CDR3 protein. This sample yields around 770,000 distinct CDR3 sequences, of which roughly 19% are seen a single time; over 15% belongs to the top ten. V was clipped by 0 bases and J by 8 bases, with 17 bases between them. Per germline, CDR1 LGHNA and CDR2 YSLEER. The CDR3 is made up of 16 amino acids. As regards this clonotype: Its antigen is not identified.

The receptor's source is a male donor with ankylosing spondylitis. Specimen: blood, either unsorted or a sorted T cell fraction (not recorded which). The J gene is TRBJ2-4, the V gene TRBV4-3; D perhaps matches TRBD2 (5 bases). The CDR3 region has the DNA TGCGCCAGCAGCCAAGAGGCAGTCTCCCTCGGGGACATTCAGTACTTC. The encoded protein is CASSQEAVSLGDIQYF.